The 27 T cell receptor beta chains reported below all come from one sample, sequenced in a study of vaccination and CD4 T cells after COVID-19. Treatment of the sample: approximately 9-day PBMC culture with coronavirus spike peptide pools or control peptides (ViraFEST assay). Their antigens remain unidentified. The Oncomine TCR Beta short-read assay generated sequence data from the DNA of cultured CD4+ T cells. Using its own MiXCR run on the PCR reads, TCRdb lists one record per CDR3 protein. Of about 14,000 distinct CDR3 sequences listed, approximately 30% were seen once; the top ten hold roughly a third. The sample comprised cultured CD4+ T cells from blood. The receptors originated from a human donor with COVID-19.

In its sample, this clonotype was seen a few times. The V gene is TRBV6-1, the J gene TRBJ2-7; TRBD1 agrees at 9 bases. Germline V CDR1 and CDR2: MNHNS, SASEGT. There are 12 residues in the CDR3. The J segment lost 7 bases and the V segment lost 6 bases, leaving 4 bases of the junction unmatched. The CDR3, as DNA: TGTGCCAGCAGCGACAGGGGGGAGGAGCAGTACTTC. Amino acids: CASSDRGEEQYF.

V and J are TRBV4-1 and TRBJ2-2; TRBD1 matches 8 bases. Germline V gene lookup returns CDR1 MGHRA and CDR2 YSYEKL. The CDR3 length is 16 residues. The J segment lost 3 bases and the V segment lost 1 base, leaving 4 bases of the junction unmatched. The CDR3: CASSQVTGDYTGELFF. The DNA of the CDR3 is TGCGCCAGCAGCCAAGTGACAGGGGACTACACCGGGGAGCTGTTTTTT.

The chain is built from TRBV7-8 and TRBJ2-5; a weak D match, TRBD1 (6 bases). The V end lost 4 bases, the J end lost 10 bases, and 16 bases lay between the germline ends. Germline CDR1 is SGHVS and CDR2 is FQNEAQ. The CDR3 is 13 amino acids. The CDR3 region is CASSSRQAMVQYF. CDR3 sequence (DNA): TGTGCCAGCAGCTCCCGACAGGCGATGGTCCAGTACTTC. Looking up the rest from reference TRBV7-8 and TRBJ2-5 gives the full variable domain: GAGVSQSPRYKVAKRGQDVALRCDPISGHVSLFWYQQALGQGPEFLTYFQNEAQLDKSGLPSDRFFAERPEGSVSTLKIQRTQQEDSAVYLCASSSRQAMVQYFGPGTRLLVL.

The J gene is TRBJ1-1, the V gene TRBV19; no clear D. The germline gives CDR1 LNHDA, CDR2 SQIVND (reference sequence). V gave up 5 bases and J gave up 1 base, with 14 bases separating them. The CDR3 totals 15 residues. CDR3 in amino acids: CASSFRTPPNTEAFF. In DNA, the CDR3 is TGTGCCAGTAGTTTTCGGACGCCTCCGAACACTGAAGCTTTCTTT.

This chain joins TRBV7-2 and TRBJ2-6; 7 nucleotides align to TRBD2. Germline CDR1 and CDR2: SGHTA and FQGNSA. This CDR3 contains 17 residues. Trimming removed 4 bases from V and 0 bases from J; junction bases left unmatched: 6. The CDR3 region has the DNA TGTGCCAGCAGCTCTGGGGGGGTAGCCTCTGGGGCCAACGTCCTGACTTTC. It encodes CASSSGGVASGANVLTF.

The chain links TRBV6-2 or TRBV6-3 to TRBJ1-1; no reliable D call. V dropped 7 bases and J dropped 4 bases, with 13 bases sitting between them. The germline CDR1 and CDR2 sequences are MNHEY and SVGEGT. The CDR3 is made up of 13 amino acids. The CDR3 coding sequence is TGTGCCAGCAAGTTAAGAGAGAGCACTGAAGCTTTCTTT. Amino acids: CASKLRESTEAFF.

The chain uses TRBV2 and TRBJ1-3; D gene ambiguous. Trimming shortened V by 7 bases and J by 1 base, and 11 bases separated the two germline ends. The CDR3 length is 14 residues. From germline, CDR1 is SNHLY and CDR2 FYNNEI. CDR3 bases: TGTGCCAGCAAAAATACGGTGTCTGGAAACACCATATATTTT. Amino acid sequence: CASKNTVSGNTIYF.

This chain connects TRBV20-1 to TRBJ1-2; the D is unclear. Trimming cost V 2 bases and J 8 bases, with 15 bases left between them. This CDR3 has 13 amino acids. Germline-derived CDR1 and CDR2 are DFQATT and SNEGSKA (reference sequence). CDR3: CSARTPADHGYTF. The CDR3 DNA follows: TGCAGTGCTAGAACTCCGGCAGACCACGGCTACACCTTC.

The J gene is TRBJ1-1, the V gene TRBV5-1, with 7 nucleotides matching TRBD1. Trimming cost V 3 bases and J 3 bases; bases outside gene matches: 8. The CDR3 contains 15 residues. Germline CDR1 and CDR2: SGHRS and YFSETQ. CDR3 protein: CASSSTPGQDTEAFF. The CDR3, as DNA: TGCGCCAGCAGCTCTACCCCCGGACAGGACACTGAAGCTTTCTTT.

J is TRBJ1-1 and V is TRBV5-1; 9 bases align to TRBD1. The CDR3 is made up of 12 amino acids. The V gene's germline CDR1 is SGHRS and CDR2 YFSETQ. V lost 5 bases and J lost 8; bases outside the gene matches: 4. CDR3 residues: CASRDGTGEAFF. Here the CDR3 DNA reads TGCGCCAGCAGAGACGGGACAGGGGAAGCTTTCTTT.

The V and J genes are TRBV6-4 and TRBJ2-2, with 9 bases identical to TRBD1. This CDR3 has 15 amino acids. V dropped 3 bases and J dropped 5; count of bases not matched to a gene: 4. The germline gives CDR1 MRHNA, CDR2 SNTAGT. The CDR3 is CASSETGGDTGELFF. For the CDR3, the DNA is TGTGCCAGCAGTGAAACAGGGGGCGATACCGGGGAGCTGTTTTTT.

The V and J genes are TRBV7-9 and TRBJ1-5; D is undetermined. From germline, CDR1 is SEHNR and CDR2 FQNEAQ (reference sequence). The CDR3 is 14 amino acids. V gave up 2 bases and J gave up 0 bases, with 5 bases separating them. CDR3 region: CASSLSNSNQPQHF. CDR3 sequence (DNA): TGTGCCAGCAGCTTAAGCAATAGCAATCAGCCCCAGCATTTT.

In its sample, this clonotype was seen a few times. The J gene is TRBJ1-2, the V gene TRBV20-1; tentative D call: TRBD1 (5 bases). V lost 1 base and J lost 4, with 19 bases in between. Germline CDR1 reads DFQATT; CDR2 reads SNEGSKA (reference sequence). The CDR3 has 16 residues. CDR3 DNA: TGCAGTGCTAGAGGGGCGACAGCAAAAAGTCCCTATGGCTACACCTTC. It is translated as CSARGATAKSPYGYTF.

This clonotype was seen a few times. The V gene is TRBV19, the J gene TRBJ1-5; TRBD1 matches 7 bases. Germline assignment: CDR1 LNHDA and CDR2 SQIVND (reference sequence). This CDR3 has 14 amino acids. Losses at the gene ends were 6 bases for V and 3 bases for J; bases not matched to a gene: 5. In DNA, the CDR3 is TGTGCCAGTAGCCCCGACAGGGACAATCAGCCCCAGCATTTT. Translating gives CASSPDRDNQPQHF.

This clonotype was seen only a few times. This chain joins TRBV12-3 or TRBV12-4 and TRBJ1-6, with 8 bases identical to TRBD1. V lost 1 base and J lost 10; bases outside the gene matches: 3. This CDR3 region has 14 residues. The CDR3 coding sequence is TGTGCCAGCAGTTTAGGGACAGGGCGCTCACCCCTCCACTTT. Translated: CASSLGTGRSPLHF.

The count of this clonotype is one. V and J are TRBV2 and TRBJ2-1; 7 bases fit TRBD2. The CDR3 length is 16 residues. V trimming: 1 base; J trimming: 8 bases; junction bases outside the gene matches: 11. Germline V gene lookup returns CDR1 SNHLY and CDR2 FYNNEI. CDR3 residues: CASSEGLGPGRDEQFF. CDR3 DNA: TGTGCCAGCAGTGAAGGTCTGGGTCCGGGGAGGGATGAGCAGTTCTTC.

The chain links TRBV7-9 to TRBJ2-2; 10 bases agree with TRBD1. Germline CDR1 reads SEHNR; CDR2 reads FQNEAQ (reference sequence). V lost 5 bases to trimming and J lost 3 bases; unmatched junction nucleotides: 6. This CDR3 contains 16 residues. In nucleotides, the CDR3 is TGTGCCAGCAGCACATGGGACAGGGGCGACACCGGGGAGCTGTTTTTT. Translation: CASSTWDRGDTGELFF.

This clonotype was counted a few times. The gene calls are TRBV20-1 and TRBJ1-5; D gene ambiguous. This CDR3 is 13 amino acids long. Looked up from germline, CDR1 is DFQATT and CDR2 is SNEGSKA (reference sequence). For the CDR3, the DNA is TGCAGCCCCGGCGGGGTGGGCAATCAGCCCCAGCATTTT. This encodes CSPGGVGNQPQHF.

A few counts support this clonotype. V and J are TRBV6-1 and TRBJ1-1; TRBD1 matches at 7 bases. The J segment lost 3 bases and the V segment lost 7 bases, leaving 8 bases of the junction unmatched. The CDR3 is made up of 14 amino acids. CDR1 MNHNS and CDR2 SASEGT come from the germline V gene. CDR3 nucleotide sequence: TGTGCCAGCAACATCAACAGGGGAGACACTGAAGCTTTCTTT. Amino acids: CASNINRGDTEAFF.

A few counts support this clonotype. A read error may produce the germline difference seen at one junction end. CDR3 region: CASSLGLAGTGETQYF. The CDR3 bases are TGTGCTAGCAGCTTGGGACTAGCGGGGACGGGGGAGACCCAGTACTTC. The chain is built from TRBV7-7 and TRBJ2-5, with TRBD2 identical over 13 bases. Germline CDR1 is SSHAT and CDR2 is FNYEAQ (reference sequence). The length of the CDR3 is 16 residues.

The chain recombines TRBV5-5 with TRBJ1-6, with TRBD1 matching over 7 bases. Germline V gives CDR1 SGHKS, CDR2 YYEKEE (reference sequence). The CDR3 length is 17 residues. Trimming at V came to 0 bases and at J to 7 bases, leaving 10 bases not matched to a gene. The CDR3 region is CASSLAIQGVKNSPLHF. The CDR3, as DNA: TGTGCCAGCAGCTTGGCCATTCAGGGGGTGAAGAATTCACCCCTCCACTTT.

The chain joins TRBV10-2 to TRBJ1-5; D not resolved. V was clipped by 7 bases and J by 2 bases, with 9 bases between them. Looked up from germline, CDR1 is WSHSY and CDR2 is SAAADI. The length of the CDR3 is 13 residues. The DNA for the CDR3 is TGCGCCAGCAAGGGAGATGGCAATCAGCCCCAGCATTTT. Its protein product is CASKGDGNQPQHF.

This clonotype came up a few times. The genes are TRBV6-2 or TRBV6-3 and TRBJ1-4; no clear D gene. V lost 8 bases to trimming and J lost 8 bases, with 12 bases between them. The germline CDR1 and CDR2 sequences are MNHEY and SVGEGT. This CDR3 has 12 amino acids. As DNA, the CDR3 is TGTGCCAGCGCTCATAAATGGGAAAAACTGTTTTTT. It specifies CASAHKWEKLFF.

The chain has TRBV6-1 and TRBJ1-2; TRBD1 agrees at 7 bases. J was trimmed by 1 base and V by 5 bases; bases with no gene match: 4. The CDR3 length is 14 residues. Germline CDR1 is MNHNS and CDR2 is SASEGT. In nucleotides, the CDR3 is TGTGCCAGCAGTCCCGGGACAGTTAACTATGGCTACACCTTC. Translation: CASSPGTVNYGYTF.

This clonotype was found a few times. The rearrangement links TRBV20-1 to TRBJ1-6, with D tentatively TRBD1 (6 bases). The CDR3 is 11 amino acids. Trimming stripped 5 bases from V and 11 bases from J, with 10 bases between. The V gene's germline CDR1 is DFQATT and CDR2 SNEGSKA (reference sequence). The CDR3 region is CSAGGPPPLHF. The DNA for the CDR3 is TGCAGTGCTGGGGGCCCTCCACCCCTCCACTTT.

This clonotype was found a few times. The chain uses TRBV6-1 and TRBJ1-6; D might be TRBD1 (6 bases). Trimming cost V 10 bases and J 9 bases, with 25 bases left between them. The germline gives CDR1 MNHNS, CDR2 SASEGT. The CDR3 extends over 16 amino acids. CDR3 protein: CATGFPQGKLTSPLHF. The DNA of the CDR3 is TGTGCCACCGGTTTCCCCCAGGGGAAACTTACTTCACCCCTCCACTTT.

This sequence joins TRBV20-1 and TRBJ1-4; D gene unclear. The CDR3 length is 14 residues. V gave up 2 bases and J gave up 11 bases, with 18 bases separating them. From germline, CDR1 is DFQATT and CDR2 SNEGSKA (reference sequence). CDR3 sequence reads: CSARPDGSQAKLFF. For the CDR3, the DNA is TGCAGTGCTAGACCAGACGGATCCCAGGCCAAACTGTTTTTT.